Below, 2 T cell receptor beta chains from the same sample are listed, as sequenced in a study of T-cell memory formation after mild COVID-19. MiXCR, applied by TCRdb to the 5' RACE reads, yields one record per CDR3 protein. The sample lists about 310,000 distinct CDR3 sequences; 15% to 20% were seen once. The sequenced sample consisted of PBMCs or a T cell subset sorted from them (not recorded which). The source of these receptors is a man aged 18 to 29 who had mild COVID-19 (a few samples of this study predate the infection). Cell type and time point are not known.

This clonotype has just a few counts. V and J are TRBV7-9 and TRBJ2-5, with 8 bases that match TRBD2. CDR1 and CDR2 from the germline V gene are SEHNR and FQNEAQ (reference sequence). There are 14 residues in the CDR3. After removal of 5 bases from V and 4 bases from J, the junction contained 6 bases not matched to a gene. The DNA for the CDR3 is TGTGCCAGCAGCCTGGGACTAGTGGGAGAGACCCAGTACTTC. It codes for CASSLGLVGETQYF.

The gene calls are TRBV6-5 and TRBJ2-5, with 9 nucleotides matching TRBD2. CDR1 and CDR2 from the germline V gene are MNHEY and SVGAGI. This CDR3 contains 16 residues. J was trimmed by 5 bases and V by 4 bases; bases with no gene match: 11. The CDR3 DNA is TGTGCCAGCAGTTTCGCCGGGCGGGGGGGAGGCGAGACCCAGTACTTC. This gives the protein CASSFAGRGGGETQYF.